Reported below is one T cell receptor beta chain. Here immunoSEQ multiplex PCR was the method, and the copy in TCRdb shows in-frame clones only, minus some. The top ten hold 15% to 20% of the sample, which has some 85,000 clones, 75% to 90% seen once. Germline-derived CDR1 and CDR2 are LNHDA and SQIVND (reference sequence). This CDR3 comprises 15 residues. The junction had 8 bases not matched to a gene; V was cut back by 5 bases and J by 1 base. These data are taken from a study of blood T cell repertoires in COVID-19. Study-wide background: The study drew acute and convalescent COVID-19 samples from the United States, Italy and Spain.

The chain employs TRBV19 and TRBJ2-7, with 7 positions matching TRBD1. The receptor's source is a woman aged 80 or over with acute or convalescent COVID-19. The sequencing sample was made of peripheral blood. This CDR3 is CASSSGTAQSYEQYF. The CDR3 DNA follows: TGTGCCAGTAGTTCCGGGACAGCCCAATCCTACGAGCAGTACTTC.